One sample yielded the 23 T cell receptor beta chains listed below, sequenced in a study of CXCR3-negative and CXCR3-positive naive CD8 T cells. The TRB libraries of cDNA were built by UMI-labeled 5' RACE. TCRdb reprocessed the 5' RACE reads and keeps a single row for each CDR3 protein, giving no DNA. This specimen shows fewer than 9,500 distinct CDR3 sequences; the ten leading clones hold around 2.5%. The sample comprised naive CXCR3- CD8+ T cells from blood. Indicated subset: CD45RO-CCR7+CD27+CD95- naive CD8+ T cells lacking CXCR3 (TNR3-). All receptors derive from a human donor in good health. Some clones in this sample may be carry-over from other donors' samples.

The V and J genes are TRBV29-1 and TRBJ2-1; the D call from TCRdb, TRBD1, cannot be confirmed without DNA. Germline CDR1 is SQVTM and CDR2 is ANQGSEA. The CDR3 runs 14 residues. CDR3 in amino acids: CSVLGTGSYNEQFF.

CDR3 loop: CSVDGTDNTGELFF. The chain has TRBV29-1 and TRBJ2-2; as DNA is missing, the TRBD1 call by TCRdb cannot be tested. CDR3 length: 14 residues. Germline CDR1 reads SQVTM; CDR2 reads ANQGSEA.

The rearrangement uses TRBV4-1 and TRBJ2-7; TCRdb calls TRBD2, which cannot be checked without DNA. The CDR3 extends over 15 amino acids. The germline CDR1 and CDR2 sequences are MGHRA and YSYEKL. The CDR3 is CASSHTSGSSYEQYF.

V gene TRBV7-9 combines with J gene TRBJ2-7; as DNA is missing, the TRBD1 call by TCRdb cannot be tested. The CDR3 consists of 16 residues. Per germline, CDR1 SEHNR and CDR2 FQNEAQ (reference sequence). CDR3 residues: CASSPRQGPKEAEQYF.

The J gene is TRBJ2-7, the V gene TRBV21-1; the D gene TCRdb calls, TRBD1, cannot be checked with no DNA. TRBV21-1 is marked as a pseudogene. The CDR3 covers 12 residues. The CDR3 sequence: CASSRDTVSQYF.

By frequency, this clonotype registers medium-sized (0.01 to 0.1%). The CDR3 spells CASSLGQGLAGELFF. The chain uses TRBV5-6 and TRBJ2-2; TCRdb proposes TRBD1, but this gene call is untestable without DNA. Germline-derived CDR1 and CDR2 are SGHDT and YYEEEE. The CDR3 loop spans 15 amino acids.

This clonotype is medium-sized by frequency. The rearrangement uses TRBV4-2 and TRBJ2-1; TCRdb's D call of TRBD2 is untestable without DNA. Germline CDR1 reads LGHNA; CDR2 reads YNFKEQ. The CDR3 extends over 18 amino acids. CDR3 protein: CASSQEGRLTSGDNEQFF.

The CDR3 protein is CASSLMGLREGHDEQYF. This chain uses TRBV6-6 with TRBJ2-7; the TCRdb D gene call, TRBD2, has no DNA to confirm it. This CDR3 spans 17 amino acids. The germline CDR1 and CDR2 sequences are MNHNY and SVGAGI (reference sequence).

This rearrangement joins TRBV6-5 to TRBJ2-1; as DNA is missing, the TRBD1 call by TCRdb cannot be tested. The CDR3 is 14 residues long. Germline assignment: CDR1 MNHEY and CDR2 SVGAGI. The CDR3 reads CASSPSDSYNEQFF.

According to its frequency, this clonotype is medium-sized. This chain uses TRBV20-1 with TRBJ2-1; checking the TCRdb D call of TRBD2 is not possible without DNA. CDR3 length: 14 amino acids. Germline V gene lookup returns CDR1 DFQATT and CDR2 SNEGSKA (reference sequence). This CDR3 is CSAREREGYNEQFF.

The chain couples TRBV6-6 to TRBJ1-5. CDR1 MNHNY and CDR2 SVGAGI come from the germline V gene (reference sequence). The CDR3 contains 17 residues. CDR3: CASSYPTLGYSNQPQHF.

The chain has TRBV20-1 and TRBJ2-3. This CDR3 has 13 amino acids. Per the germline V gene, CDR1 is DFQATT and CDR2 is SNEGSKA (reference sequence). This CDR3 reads CSARRSVSDTQYF.

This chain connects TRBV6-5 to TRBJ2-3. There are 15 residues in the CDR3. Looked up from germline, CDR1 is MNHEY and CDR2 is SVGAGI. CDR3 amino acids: CASSYRLSSTDTQYF.

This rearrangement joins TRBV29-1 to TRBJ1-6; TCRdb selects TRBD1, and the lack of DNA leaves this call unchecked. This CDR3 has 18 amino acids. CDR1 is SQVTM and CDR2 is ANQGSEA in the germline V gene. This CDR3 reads CSVEGGSHRRNYNSPLHF.

The CDR3 sequence: CATSRDALAGLSYNEQFF. V gene TRBV15 combines with J gene TRBJ2-1; TCRdb selects TRBD2, and the lack of DNA leaves this call unchecked. The CDR3 has 18 residues. Germline V gene lookup returns CDR1 LNHNV and CDR2 YYDKDF (reference sequence).

The CDR3 loop reads CSVDPGDSYEQYF. The rearrangement joins TRBV29-1 to TRBJ2-7. Germline loops: CDR1 SQVTM, CDR2 ANQGSEA. The length of the CDR3 is 13 residues.

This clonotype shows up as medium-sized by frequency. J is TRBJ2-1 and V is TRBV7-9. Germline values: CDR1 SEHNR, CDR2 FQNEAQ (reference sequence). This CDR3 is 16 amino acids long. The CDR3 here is CASSLAPGSSYNEQFF.

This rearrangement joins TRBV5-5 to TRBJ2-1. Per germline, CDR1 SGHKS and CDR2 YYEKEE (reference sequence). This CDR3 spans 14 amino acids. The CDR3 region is CASSLEWPYNEQFF. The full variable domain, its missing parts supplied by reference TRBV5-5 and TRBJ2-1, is DAGVTQSPTHLIKTRGQQVTLRCSPISGHKSVSWYQQVLGQGPQFIFQYYEKEERGRGNFPDRFSARQFPNYSSELNVNALLLGDSALYLCASSLEWPYNEQFFGPGTRLTVL.

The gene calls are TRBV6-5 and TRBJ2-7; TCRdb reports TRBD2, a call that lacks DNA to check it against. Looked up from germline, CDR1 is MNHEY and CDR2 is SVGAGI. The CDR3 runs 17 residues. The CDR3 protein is CASSTPVASGNPYEQYF.

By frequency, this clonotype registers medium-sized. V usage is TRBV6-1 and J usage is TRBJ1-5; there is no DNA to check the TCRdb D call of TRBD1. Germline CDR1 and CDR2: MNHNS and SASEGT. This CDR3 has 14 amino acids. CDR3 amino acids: CASSTTGGNQPQHF.

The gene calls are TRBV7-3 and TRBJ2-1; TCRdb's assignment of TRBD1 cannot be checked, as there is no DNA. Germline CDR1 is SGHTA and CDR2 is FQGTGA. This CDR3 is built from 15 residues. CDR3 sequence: CASSMTGSSYNEQFF.

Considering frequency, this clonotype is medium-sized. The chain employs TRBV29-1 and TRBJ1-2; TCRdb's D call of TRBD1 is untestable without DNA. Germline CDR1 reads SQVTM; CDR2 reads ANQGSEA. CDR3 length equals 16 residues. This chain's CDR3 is CSVGVSPGQANYGYTF.

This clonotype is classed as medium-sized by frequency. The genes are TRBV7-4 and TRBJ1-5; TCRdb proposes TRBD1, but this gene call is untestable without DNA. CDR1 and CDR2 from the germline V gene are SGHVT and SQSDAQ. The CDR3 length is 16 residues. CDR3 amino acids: CASSTGQQAPNQPQHF.